This TCR beta chain was sequenced for a study of CD8 T cells in Susac syndrome. Study-wide results and limits: There was no clonal expansion in the CD4+ T cell repertoires of Susac syndrome.

Comments on this clonotype: Its antigen remains unidentified.

RNA in amounts of roughly 0.5 to 1 ug was reverse transcribed with random hexamers. Amplification of TCR beta CDR3 used immunoSEQ multiplex PCR across 54 Vbeta and 13 Jbeta. TCRdb recomputed calls from the immunoSEQ multiplex PCR reads with MiXCR, one row per CDR3 protein. Of around 200,000 distinct CDR3 sequences in the sample, 90% to 97% were seen once. TEMRA cells were FACS-enriched and CD8+ and CD4+ T cells negatively isolated. The TCR comes from a human donor with Susac syndrome. The sample taken for sequencing was CD4+ T cells from PBMCs.

This CDR3 is CASSLIAATDTQYF. The CDR3 DNA reads as TGTGCCAGCAGCTTAATTGCGGCCACAGATACGCAGTATTTT. V gene TRBV7-3 combines with J gene TRBJ2-3, with D unresolved. Trimming cost V 1 base and J 2 bases, with 7 bases left between them. The CDR3 loop spans 14 amino acids. Germline V gives CDR1 SGHTA, CDR2 FQGTGA.